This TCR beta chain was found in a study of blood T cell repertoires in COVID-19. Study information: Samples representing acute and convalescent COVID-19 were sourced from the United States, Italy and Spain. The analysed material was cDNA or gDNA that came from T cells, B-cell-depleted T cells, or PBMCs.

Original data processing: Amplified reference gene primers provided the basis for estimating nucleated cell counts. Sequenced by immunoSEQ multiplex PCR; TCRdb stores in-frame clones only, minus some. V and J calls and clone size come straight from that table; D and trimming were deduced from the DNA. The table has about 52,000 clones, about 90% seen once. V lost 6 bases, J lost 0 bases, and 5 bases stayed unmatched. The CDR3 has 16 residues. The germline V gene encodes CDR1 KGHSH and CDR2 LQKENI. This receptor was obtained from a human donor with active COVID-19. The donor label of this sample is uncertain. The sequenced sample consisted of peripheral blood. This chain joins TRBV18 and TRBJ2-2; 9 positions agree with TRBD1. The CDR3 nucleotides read TGTGCCAGCTCTCCGGGACAGGGTTCGAACACCGGGGAGCTGTTTTTT. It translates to CASSPGQGSNTGELFF.